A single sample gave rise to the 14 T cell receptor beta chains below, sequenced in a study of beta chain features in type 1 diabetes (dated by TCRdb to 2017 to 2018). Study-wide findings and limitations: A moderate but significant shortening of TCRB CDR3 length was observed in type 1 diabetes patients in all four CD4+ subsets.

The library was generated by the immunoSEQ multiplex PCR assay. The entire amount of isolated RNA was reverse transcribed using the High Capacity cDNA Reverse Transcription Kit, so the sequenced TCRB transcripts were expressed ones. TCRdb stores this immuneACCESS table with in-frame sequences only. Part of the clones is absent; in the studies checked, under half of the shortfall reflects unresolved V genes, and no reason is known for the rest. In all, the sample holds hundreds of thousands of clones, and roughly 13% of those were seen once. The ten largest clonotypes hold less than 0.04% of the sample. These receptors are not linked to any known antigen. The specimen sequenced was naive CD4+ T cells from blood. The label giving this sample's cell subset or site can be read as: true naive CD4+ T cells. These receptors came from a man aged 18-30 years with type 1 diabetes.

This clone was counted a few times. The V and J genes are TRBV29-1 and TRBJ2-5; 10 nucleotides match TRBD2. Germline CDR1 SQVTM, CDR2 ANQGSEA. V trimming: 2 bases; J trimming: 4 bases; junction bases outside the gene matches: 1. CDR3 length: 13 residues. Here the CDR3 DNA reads TGCAGCGTTGAATCTAGCGGGGGAGAGACCCAGTACTTC. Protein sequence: CSVESSGGETQYF.

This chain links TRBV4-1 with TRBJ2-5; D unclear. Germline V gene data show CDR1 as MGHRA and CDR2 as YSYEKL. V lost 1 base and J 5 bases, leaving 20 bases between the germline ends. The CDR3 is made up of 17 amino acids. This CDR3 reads CASSQGISPRLSETQYF. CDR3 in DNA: TGCGCCAGCAGCCAAGGTATTAGCCCTCGCCTAAGCGAGACCCAGTACTTC.

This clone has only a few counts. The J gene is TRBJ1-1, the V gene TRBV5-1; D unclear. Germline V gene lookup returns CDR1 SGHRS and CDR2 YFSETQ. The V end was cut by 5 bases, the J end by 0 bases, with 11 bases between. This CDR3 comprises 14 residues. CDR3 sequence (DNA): TGCGCCAGCAGTATCCCGAGTGTGAACACTGAAGCTTTCTTT. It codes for CASSIPSVNTEAFF.

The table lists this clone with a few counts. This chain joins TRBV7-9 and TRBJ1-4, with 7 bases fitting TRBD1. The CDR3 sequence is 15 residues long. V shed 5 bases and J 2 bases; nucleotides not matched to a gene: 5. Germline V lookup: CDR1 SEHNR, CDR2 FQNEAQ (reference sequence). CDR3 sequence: CASSQQGLTNEKLFF. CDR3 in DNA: TGTGCCAGCAGCCAACAGGGGCTCACTAATGAAAAACTGTTTTTT.

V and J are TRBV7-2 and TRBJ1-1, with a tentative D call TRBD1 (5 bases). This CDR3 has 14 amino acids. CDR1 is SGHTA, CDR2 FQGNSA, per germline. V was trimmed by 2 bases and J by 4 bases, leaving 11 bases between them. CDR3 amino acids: CASSLTRGITEAFF. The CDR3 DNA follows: TGTGCCAGCAGCTTAACCCGGGGGATCACTGAAGCTTTCTTT.

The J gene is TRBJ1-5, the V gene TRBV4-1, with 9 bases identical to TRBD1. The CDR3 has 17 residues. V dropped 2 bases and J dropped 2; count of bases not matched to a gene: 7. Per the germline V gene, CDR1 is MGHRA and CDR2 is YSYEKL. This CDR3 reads CASSQQQGALGNQPQHF. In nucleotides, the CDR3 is TGCGCCAGCAGCCAACAACAGGGGGCGCTTGGCAATCAGCCCCAGCATTTT.

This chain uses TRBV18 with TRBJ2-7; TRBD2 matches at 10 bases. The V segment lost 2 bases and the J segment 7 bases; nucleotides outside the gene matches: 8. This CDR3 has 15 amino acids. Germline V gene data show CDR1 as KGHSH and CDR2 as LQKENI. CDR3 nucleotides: TGTGCCAGCTCACCATTGCTAGCGGGAGCACGGGAGCAGTACTTC. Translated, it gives CASSPLLAGAREQYF.

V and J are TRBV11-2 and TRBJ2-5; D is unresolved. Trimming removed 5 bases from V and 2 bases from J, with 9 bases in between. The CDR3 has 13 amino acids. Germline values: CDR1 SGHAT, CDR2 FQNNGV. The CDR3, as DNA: TGTGCCAGCAGCCTAATGTTTCAAGAGACCCAGTACTTC. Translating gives CASSLMFQETQYF.

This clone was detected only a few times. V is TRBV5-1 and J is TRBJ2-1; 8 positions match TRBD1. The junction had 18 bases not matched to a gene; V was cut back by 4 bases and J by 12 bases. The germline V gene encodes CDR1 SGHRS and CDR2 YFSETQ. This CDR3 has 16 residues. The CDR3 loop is CASSKMDRAASEGQFF. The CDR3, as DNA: TGCGCCAGCAGCAAAATGGACAGGGCTGCGTCAGAGGGGCAGTTCTTC. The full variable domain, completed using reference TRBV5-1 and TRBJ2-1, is KAGVTQTPRYLIKTRGQQVTLSCSPISGHRSVSWYQQTPGQGLQFLFEYFSETQRNKGNFPGRFSGRQFSNSRSEMNVSTLELGDSALYLCASSKMDRAASEGQFFGPGTRLTVL.

CDR3 residues: CASSLAGGDKLFF. In nucleotides, the CDR3 is TGTGCCAGCAGCTTAGCGGGGGGTGACAAACTGTTTTTT. This chain links TRBV7-9 with TRBJ1-4; TRBD1 might be the D (5 bases). The length of the CDR3 is 13 residues. V was trimmed by 0 bases and J by 11 bases, leaving 10 bases between them. The V gene's germline CDR1 is SEHNR and CDR2 FQNEAQ (reference sequence).

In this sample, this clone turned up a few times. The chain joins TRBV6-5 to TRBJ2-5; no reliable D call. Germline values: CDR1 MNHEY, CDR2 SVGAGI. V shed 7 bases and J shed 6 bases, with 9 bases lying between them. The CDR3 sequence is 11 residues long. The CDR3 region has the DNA TGTGCCAGCAAGGAGCAAAAGACCCAGTACTTC. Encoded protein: CASKEQKTQYF.

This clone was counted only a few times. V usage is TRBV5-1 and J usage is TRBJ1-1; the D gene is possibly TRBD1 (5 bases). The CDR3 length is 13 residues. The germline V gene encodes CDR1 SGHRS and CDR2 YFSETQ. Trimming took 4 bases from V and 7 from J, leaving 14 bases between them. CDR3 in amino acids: CASSPGAVIEAFF. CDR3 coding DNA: TGCGCCAGCAGCCCTGGGGCGGTGATTGAAGCTTTCTTT.

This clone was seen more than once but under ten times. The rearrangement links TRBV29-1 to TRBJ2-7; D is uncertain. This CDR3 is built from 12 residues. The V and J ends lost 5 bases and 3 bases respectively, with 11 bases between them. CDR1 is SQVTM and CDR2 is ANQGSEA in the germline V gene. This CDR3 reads CSVSDGVYEQYF. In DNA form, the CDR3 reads TGCAGCGTTTCTGATGGAGTCTACGAGCAGTACTTC.

The CDR3 nucleotides read TGTGCCTGGAGCGGGCTCACTGAAGCTTTCTTT. Residues: CAWSGLTEAFF. This chain joins TRBV30 and TRBJ1-1; D not certain. This CDR3 region has 11 residues. Germline CDR1 GTSNPN, CDR2 SVGIG (reference sequence). The germline V and J ends were trimmed by 3 bases and 4 bases, with 6 bases remaining between them.